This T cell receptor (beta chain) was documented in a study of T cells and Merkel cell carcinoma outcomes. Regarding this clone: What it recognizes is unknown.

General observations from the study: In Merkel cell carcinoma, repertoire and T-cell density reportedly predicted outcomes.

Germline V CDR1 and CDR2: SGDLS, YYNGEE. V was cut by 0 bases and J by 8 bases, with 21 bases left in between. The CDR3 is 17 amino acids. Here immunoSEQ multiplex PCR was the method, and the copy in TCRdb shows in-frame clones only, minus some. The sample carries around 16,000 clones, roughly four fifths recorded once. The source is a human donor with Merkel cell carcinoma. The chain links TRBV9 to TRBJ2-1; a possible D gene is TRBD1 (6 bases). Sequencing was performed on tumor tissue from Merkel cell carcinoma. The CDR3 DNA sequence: TGTGCCAGCAGCGTAGCTGCCTCGGGACACGGGCGGGATGAGCAGTTCTTC. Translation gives CASSVAASGHGRDEQFF.